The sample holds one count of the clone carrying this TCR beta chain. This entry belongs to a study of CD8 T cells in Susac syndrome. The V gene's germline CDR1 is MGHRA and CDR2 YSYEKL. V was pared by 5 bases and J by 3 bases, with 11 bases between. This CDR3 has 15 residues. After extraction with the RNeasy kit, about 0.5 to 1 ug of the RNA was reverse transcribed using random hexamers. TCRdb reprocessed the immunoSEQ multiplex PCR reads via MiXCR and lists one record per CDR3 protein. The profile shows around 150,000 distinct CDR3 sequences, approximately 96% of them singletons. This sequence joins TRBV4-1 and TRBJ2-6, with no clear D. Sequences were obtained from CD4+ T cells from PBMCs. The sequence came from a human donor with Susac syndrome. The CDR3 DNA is TGCGCCAGCAGCGCACAAGCTGGTGGGGCCAACGTCCTGACTTTC. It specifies CASSAQAGGANVLTF.